The 32 T cell receptor beta chains given below trace back to one sample, sequenced in a study of somatic mutations in cytotoxic T cells in rheumatoid arthritis. Sequenced by immunoSEQ multiplex PCR; TCRdb stores in-frame clones only, minus some. The sample contains roughly 20,000 clones, 65% to 70% of which appear only once. The sequencing input was CD8+ T cells sorted from blood. These receptor sequences come from an adult with rheumatoid arthritis.

This chain links TRBV29-1 with TRBJ2-1; 7 positions match TRBD1. The CDR3 has 14 amino acids. Germline V gene data show CDR1 as SQVTM and CDR2 as ANQGSEA. Trimming removed 1 base from V and 4 bases from J; junction bases left unmatched: 4. CDR3 region: CSVEGTGVYNEQFF. The CDR3 DNA reads TGCAGCGTTGAAGGAACAGGGGTATACAATGAGCAGTTCTTC.

J is TRBJ2-2 and V is TRBV25-1; 7 bases fit TRBD2. The CDR3 consists of 13 residues. From germline, CDR1 is MGHDK and CDR2 SYGVNS. Trimming removed 4 bases from V and 5 bases from J; junction bases left unmatched: 1. CDR3 sequence: CASSGGGTGELFF. Here the CDR3 DNA reads TGTGCCAGCAGTGGCGGGGGTACCGGGGAGCTGTTTTTT.

The chain has TRBV10-2 and TRBJ2-3; TRBD1 matches 10 bases. Germline values: CDR1 WSHSY, CDR2 SAAADI. This CDR3 is 17 amino acids long. With 0 bases clipped from V and 3 bases from J, the junction kept 6 bases outside the gene matches. CDR3 DNA sequence: TGCGCCAGCAGTGAGTCTAAGGACAGGGGGTGGACAGATACGCAGTATTTT. Protein sequence: CASSESKDRGWTDTQYF.

This clone was detected once. The chain has TRBV7-6 and TRBJ2-7; D assignment may be TRBD1 or TRBD2 (6 bases each). The CDR3 runs to 11 residues. Trimming shortened V by 4 bases and J by 7 bases, and 8 bases separated the two germline ends. In germline, CDR1 is SGHVS, CDR2 FNYEAQ. The CDR3 spells CASSWGAEQYF. The CDR3 coding sequence is TGTGCCAGCAGCTGGGGGGCTGAGCAGTACTTC. The entire variable domain, with the rest obtained from reference TRBV7-6 and TRBJ2-7, is as follows: GAGVSQSPRYKVTKRGQDVALRCDPISGHVSLYWYRQALGQGPEFLTYFNYEAQQDKSGLPNDRFSAERPEGSISTLTIQRTEQRDSAMYRCASSWGAEQYFGPGTRLTVT.

The chain links TRBV7-8 to TRBJ2-1; possible D gene TRBD1, 6 bases. The CDR3 covers 14 residues. Per the germline V gene, CDR1 is SGHVS and CDR2 is FQNEAQ. Trimming left V 5 bases short and J 4 bases short, with 12 bases between. The CDR3 loop reads CASSTRQAYNEQFF. Written as DNA, the CDR3 is TGTGCCAGCAGCACTCGACAGGCTTACAATGAGCAGTTCTTC. The variable domain in full, with the rest retrieved from reference TRBV7-8 and TRBJ2-1, is GAGVSQSPRYKVAKRGQDVALRCDPISGHVSLFWYQQALGQGPEFLTYFQNEAQLDKSGLPSDRFFAERPEGSVSTLKIQRTQQEDSAVYLCASSTRQAYNEQFFGPGTRLTVL.

This clone has only a few counts. The J gene is TRBJ1-2, the V gene TRBV19, with D hard to call. Per the germline V gene, CDR1 is LNHDA and CDR2 is SQIVND (reference sequence). The CDR3 has 14 amino acids. Trimming removed 5 bases at V and 3 bases at J, with 13 bases between. CDR3 sequence (DNA): TGTGCCAGTAGTCCCAGTACGGCCTACTATGGCTACACCTTC. Residues: CASSPSTAYYGYTF.

V is TRBV9 and J is TRBJ2-5, with 10 bases lining up with TRBD1. Germline V CDR1 and CDR2: SGDLS, YYNGEE. Trimming cost V 4 bases and J 5 bases; bases outside gene matches: 5. The CDR3 runs to 14 residues. The CDR3 is CASSMGQGLETQYF. In DNA, the CDR3 is TGTGCCAGCAGCATGGGACAGGGGCTGGAGACCCAGTACTTC. The variable domain in full, completed from reference TRBV9 and TRBJ2-5, reads DSGVTQTPKHLITATGQRVTLRCSPRSGDLSVYWYQQSLDQGLQFLIQYYNGEERAKGNILERFSAQQFPDLHSELNLSSLELGDSALYFCASSMGQGLETQYFGPGTRLLVL.

This sequence joins TRBV6-5 and TRBJ2-7; TRBD1 might be the D (5 bases). Trimming left V 7 bases short and J 6 bases short, with 10 bases between. This CDR3 has 11 residues. Germline V gene lookup returns CDR1 MNHEY and CDR2 SVGAGI. The CDR3 here is CASTKGVEQYF. In nucleotides, the CDR3 is TGTGCCAGCACAAAAGGGGTCGAGCAGTACTTC.

The chain joins TRBV7-2 to TRBJ2-2, with D unclear. The CDR3 totals 15 residues. In germline, CDR1 is SGHTA, CDR2 FQGNSA. Trimming took 6 bases from V and 1 from J, leaving 12 bases between them. CDR3 DNA: TGTGCCAGCAGGTGGGCTGGGAAGAACACCGGGGAGCTGTTTTTT. Encoded protein: CASRWAGKNTGELFF.

The chain uses TRBV9 and TRBJ2-1, with D perhaps TRBD1 (6 bases). CDR1 is SGDLS and CDR2 is YYNGEE in the germline V gene. There are 13 residues in the CDR3. Trimming cost V 4 bases and J 5 bases, with 10 bases left between them. The CDR3 DNA reads as TGTGCCAGCAGCTTGGGACAAGACAATGAGCAGTTCTTC. Encoded protein: CASSLGQDNEQFF.

This clone is labeled as medium-sized. This chain joins TRBV5-6 and TRBJ1-3, with D uncertain. This CDR3 has 12 amino acids. V was pared by 2 bases and J by 9 bases, with 9 bases between. Germline V lookup: CDR1 SGHDT, CDR2 YYEEEE. CDR3 DNA sequence: TGTGCCAGCAGCTTCGGGCGCCGCACCATATATTTT. Amino acid sequence: CASSFGRRTIYF.

The rearrangement uses TRBV5-1 and TRBJ2-7; the match to TRBD1 covers 9 bases. The length of the CDR3 is 15 residues. The germline V gene encodes CDR1 SGHRS and CDR2 YFSETQ. V shed 4 bases and J 3 bases; nucleotides not matched to a gene: 8. CDR3 region: CASSEEGTGIYEQYF. In nucleotides, the CDR3 is TGCGCCAGCAGCGAGGAGGGGACAGGGATCTACGAGCAGTACTTC.

This clone has a handful of counts. The chain carries TRBV29-1 and TRBJ1-4, with 10 positions matching TRBD1. The V segment lost 6 bases and the J segment 6 bases; nucleotides outside the gene matches: 7. The CDR3 length is 14 residues. Germline V gene sequence: CDR1 SQVTM, CDR2 ANQGSEA. This chain's CDR3 is CSVTGTGVDEKLFF. The CDR3 bases are TGCAGCGTCACCGGGACAGGGGTTGATGAAAAACTGTTTTTT.

The rearrangement uses TRBV5-6 and TRBJ1-5; TRBD1 aligns across 8 bases. V lost 4 bases to trimming and J lost 5 bases; unmatched junction nucleotides: 11. The CDR3 runs to 16 residues. Germline values: CDR1 SGHDT, CDR2 YYEEEE. For the CDR3, the DNA is TGTGCCAGCAGCCCTTGGGTCGGACAGGGATATCAGCCCCAGCATTTT. Its translation: CASSPWVGQGYQPQHF.

The V call is TRBV10-3, the J call TRBJ1-5; the D is unclear. Between the trimmed V and J ends, which lost 2 bases and 5 bases, there was a span of 7 bases. The germline CDR1 and CDR2 sequences are ENHRY and SYGVKD. The CDR3 spans 13 residues. The CDR3 DNA follows: TGTGCCATCAGTGAGGGATTCGATCAGCCCCAGCATTTT. Translated: CAISEGFDQPQHF.

The chain is built from TRBV29-1 and TRBJ2-1; D unclear. The CDR3 contains 12 residues. The V and J ends lost 1 base and 10 bases respectively, with 11 bases between them. Per the germline V gene, CDR1 is SQVTM and CDR2 is ANQGSEA. The CDR3 DNA is TGCAGCGTTGAAGGCACAGCGCAGGAGCAGTTCTTC. Translated: CSVEGTAQEQFF.

The gene calls are TRBV6-1 and TRBJ2-7; 7 bases are shared with TRBD2. Germline V CDR1 and CDR2: MNHNS, SASEGT. V trimming: 10 bases; J trimming: 6 bases; junction bases outside the gene matches: 6. CDR3 length: 11 residues. CDR3 loop: CATWGGSEQYF. In nucleotides, the CDR3 is TGTGCCACCTGGGGGGGATCCGAGCAGTACTTC.

This clone was seen more than once but under ten times. This rearrangement joins TRBV2 to TRBJ1-1; 9 bases map to TRBD1. The CDR3 sequence is 13 residues long. Germline V CDR1 and CDR2: SNHLY, FYNNEI. V lost 10 bases and J lost 5; bases outside the gene matches: 8. The CDR3 sequence is CATKDRGGTEAFF. The CDR3 DNA reads as TGTGCCACGAAGGACAGGGGAGGGACTGAAGCTTTCTTT.

This chain links TRBV5-4 with TRBJ2-7; tentatively, D is TRBD2 (7 bases). Trimming pared 3 bases from V and 2 bases from J, leaving 12 bases between. The V gene's germline CDR1 is SGHNT and CDR2 YYREEE (reference sequence). The CDR3 runs 14 residues. CDR3 nucleotides: TGTGCCAGCAGCTGGGGGGGGGCCCCCTACGAGCAGTACTTC. Translating gives CASSWGGAPYEQYF.

In its sample, this clone was seen once. This rearrangement joins TRBV4-1 to TRBJ1-5; D is unresolved. Looked up from germline, CDR1 is MGHRA and CDR2 is YSYEKL. The germline V and J ends were trimmed by 0 bases and 0 bases, with 9 bases remaining between them. The CDR3 has 16 amino acids. The chain's CDR3 is CASSQEHLYSNQPQHF. The CDR3 DNA reads as TGCGCCAGCAGCCAAGAGCACCTATATAGCAATCAGCCCCAGCATTTT.

The chain uses TRBV6-6 and TRBJ2-5; D not certain. V was trimmed by 0 bases and J by 5 bases, leaving 10 bases between them. Per the germline V gene, CDR1 is MNHNY and CDR2 is SVGAGI (reference sequence). The CDR3 is 14 residues long. CDR3 residues: CASSYSSGRETQYF. CDR3 bases: TGTGCCAGCAGTTACTCCTCCGGGCGGGAGACCCAGTACTTC.

This clone appeared a single time. The chain recombines TRBV11-2 with TRBJ2-5; no clear D. Germline assignment: CDR1 SGHAT and CDR2 FQNNGV. This CDR3 has 12 residues. V lost 6 bases, J lost 5 bases, and 10 bases lay in between. DNA of the CDR3: TGTGCCAGCAGATCTCAAGGGGAGACCCAGTACTTC. Translation: CASRSQGETQYF.

This chain uses TRBV5-1 with TRBJ1-4; no clear D. The V gene's germline CDR1 is SGHRS and CDR2 YFSETQ. V was cut by 0 bases and J by 4 bases, with 4 bases left in between. This CDR3 is built from 13 residues. As DNA, the CDR3 is TGCGCCAGCAGCTTGGGGTATAATGAAAAACTGTTTTTT. Protein product: CASSLGYNEKLFF.

The chain has TRBV4-3 and TRBJ1-6; D is unresolved. The V end lost 0 bases, the J end lost 5 bases, and 8 bases lay between the germline ends. Germline CDR1 reads LGHNA; CDR2 reads YSLEER. CDR3 length: 15 residues. CDR3 sequence reads: CASSQDRQNNSPLHF. CDR3 coding DNA: TGCGCCAGCAGCCAAGATCGGCAGAATAATTCACCCCTCCACTTT.

V and J are TRBV4-3 and TRBJ2-1, with unresolved D. The V gene lost 7 bases and the J gene lost 8 bases, with 9 bases spanning the gap. CDR1 LGHNA and CDR2 YSLEER come from the germline V gene. The CDR3 consists of 11 residues. In DNA, the CDR3 is TGCGCCAGCACCCATGGTCATGAGCAGTTCTTC. Translation: CASTHGHEQFF.

This chain uses TRBV6-5 with TRBJ2-5; perhaps D is TRBD1 or TRBD2 (5 bases each). This CDR3 is 13 amino acids long. Germline CDR1 reads MNHEY; CDR2 reads SVGAGI. V was trimmed by 4 bases and J by 4 bases, leaving 10 bases between them. CDR3 coding DNA: TGTGCCAGCAGTTCGGTTGGGACAGAGACCCAGTACTTC. Protein sequence: CASSSVGTETQYF.

This clone qualifies as medium-sized. The chain carries TRBV11-2 and TRBJ1-2; 10 bases fit TRBD1. J gave up 5 bases and V 5 bases, and 8 bases lay outside the gene matches. This CDR3 contains 15 residues. CDR1 is SGHAT, CDR2 FQNNGV, per germline. Here the CDR3 reads CASSQTGTGVYGYTF. The CDR3 DNA reads as TGTGCCAGCAGCCAAACCGGGACAGGGGTTTATGGCTACACCTTC.

The genes are TRBV7-9 and TRBJ2-3; TRBD2 matches 9 bases. The CDR3 has 16 amino acids. V shed 5 bases and J 6 bases; nucleotides not matched to a gene: 12. Per germline, CDR1 SEHNR and CDR2 FQNEAQ (reference sequence). CDR3: CASSAGTSFGKDTQYF. CDR3 sequence (DNA): TGTGCCAGCAGCGCGGGGACTAGCTTTGGCAAGGATACGCAGTATTTT. Using reference TRBV7-9 and TRBJ2-3 for the parts outside the CDR3, the full variable domain is DTGVSQNPRHKITKRGQNVTFRCDPISEHNRLYWYRQTLGQGPEFLTYFQNEAQLEKSRLLSDRFSAERPKGSFSTLEIQRTEQGDSAMYLCASSAGTSFGKDTQYFGPGTRLTVL.

This rearrangement joins TRBV4-1 to TRBJ2-1, with D unclear. This CDR3 contains 13 residues. Trimming took off 0 bases at V and 4 bases at J, with 4 bases between the two ends. Looked up from germline, CDR1 is MGHRA and CDR2 is YSYEKL. The CDR3, as DNA: TGCGCCAGCAGCCAAGAGACTTACAATGAGCAGTTCTTC. Its translation is CASSQETYNEQFF.

The rearrangement uses TRBV5-6 and TRBJ2-3; 9 nucleotides align to TRBD2. Germline CDR1 reads SGHDT; CDR2 reads YYEEEE. CDR3 size: 16 residues. The V and J ends lost 2 bases and 5 bases, in that order; junction bases with no gene match: 9. CDR3 protein: CASSFLLAGPGDTQYF. In DNA form, the CDR3 reads TGTGCCAGCAGCTTTTTGCTAGCGGGGCCGGGAGATACGCAGTATTTT. Full variable domain (remainder filled in from reference TRBV5-6 and TRBJ2-3): DAGVTQSPTHLIKTRGQQVTLRCSPKSGHDTVSWYQQALGQGPQFIFQYYEEEERQRGNFPDRFSGHQFPNYSSELNVNALLLGDSALYLCASSFLLAGPGDTQYFGPGTRLTVL.

V is TRBV4-2 and J is TRBJ1-1; 8 nucleotides match TRBD1. This CDR3 is 15 amino acids long. V shed 2 bases, J shed 4 bases, and the junction held 6 bases outside the gene matches. In germline, CDR1 is LGHNA, CDR2 YNFKEQ. The CDR3 coding sequence is TGTGCCAGCAGCCAACAGCAGGGGGCGGGCACTGAAGCTTTCTTT. It codes for CASSQQQGAGTEAFF.

In nucleotides, the CDR3 is TGTGCCAGCAGCCCACCGAGGGGGATCGCCGGGGAGCTGTTTTTT. Translated, it gives CASSPPRGIAGELFF. This chain uses TRBV11-3 with TRBJ2-2; tentative D call: TRBD1 (6 bases). Germline V CDR1 and CDR2: SGHNT, YENEEA. The ends were cut back, 5 bases at V and 6 bases at J, with 16 bases in the middle. The CDR3 spans 15 residues.